A single sample is the source of the 2 T cell receptor beta chains below, sequenced in a study of Tregs in tolerant kidney transplant recipients. This table comes from immunoSEQ multiplex PCR, and its TCRdb copy is limited to in-frame clones, with some not included. Among 60,000 to 75,000 clones listed, approximately 85% were seen once. Sequences were derived from Tregs from blood, sampled before the transplant. All receptors come from a human donor who received a combined kidney and bone marrow transplant.

This clone was seen a few times. CDR3 region: CASSYGQGWDRGEQYF. The CDR3 nucleotides are TGTGCCAGCAGTTACGGCCAGGGGTGGGATAGGGGCGAGCAGTACTTC. The chain joins TRBV6-6 to TRBJ2-7; a possible D gene is TRBD1 (6 bases). Looked up from germline, CDR1 is MNHNY and CDR2 is SVGAGI (reference sequence). The length of the CDR3 is 16 residues. V lost 2 bases to trimming and J lost 6 bases, with 20 bases between them.

The rearrangement joins TRBV19 to TRBJ1-2; the D is unclear. Trimming removed 3 bases from V and 3 bases from J, with 11 bases in between. The CDR3 contains 14 residues. CDR1 LNHDA and CDR2 SQIVND come from the germline V gene (reference sequence). The CDR3 loop reads CASSIGESYYGYTF. The CDR3 nucleotides read TGTGCCAGTAGTATTGGGGAATCGTACTATGGCTACACCTTC. The whole variable domain, filled in from reference TRBV19 and TRBJ1-2, reads DGGITQSPKYLFRKEGQNVTLSCEQNLNHDAMYWYRQDPGQGLRLIYYSQIVNDFQKGDIAEGYSVSREKKESFPLTVTSAQKNPTAFYLCASSIGESYYGYTFGSGTRLTVV.